This is a list of T cell receptor beta chains from one sample in a study of T cell responses to AZD1222 COVID-19 vaccine. Here immunoSEQ multiplex PCR was the method, and the copy in TCRdb shows in-frame clones only, minus some. Of tens of thousands of clones listed, more than 70% were seen once; the top ten hold 9.5% to 13%. The input for sequencing was peripheral blood, taken on day 0 of AZD1222 vaccination. All receptors come from an adult in good health. Both conserved end residues are part of each CDR3. The order of the fields is J gene, D gene, clone size, CDR3 length, V gene, CDR3 DNA, CDR3 protein. D genes are given only for firm matches. Rows give clone size only sometimes, using once, few, many, or a class for an expanded clone.

TRBJ1-2 | NA | NA | 14 | TRBV6-1 | TGTGCCAGCAGTGAAATTACGGCACGGGATGGCTACACCTTC | CASSEITARDGYTF
TRBJ1-1 | NA | NA | 13 | TRBV28 | TGTGCCAGCAGGGGGGGCATGGACACTGAAGCTTTCTTT | CASRGGMDTEAFF
TRBJ1-5 | NA | NA | 13 | TRBV6-2/TRBV6-3 | TGTGCCAGCAGTTTGGAGTATAATCAGCCCCAGCATTTT | CASSLEYNQPQHF
TRBJ1-1 | NA | NA | 18 | TRBV11-2 | TGTGCCAGCAGCTTAGGAAAACCTCTTAGAGGGATGAACACTGAAGCTTTCTTT | CASSLGKPLRGMNTEAFF
TRBJ1-2 | TRBD1 | NA | 12 | TRBV27 | TGTGCCAGCAGACAGGGGATCTATGGCTACACCTTC | CASRQGIYGYTF
TRBJ2-1 | TRBD2 | NA | 16 | TRBV4-2 | TGTGCCAGCAGCCGGACTAGCGGGGGGGCATCCGATGAGCAGTTCTTC | CASSRTSGGASDEQFF
TRBJ2-2 | TRBD1 | NA | 16 | TRBV4-3 | TGCGCCAGCAGCCAAGATTCGCGACAGGGACCCGGGGAGCTGTTTTTT | CASSQDSRQGPGELFF
TRBJ2-7 | TRBD2 | NA | 14 | TRBV27 | TGTGCCAGCAGTCTAGCGGGGGGCCCCTACGAGCAGTACTTC | CASSLAGGPYEQYF
TRBJ2-7 | NA | NA | 16 | TRBV5-4 | TGTGCCAGCAGCTTGCTGGGAACAGGGTCGGCCTACGAGCAGTACTTC | CASSLLGTGSAYEQYF
TRBJ1-1 | NA | NA | 13 | TRBV9 | TGTGCCAGCAGCGTCGAGGTGAGCACTGAAGCTTTCTTT | CASSVEVSTEAFF
TRBJ1-5 | TRBD1 | NA | 13 | TRBV10-3 | TGTGCCATTCGGGACAGCAGCAATCAGCCCCAGCATTTT | CAIRDSSNQPQHF
TRBJ1-5 | NA | many | 15 | TRBV4-1 | TGCGCCAGCAGCCAAGTTGTTCGCAGCAATCAGCCCCAGCATTTT | CASSQVVRSNQPQHF
TRBJ2-1 | TRBD2 | NA | 14 | TRBV29-1 | TGCAGCGCACGACTAGCGGGGGGAAGGAATGAGCAGTTCTTC | CSARLAGGRNEQFF
TRBJ1-2 | NA | NA | 10 | TRBV2 | TGTGCCAGCAGTGATCGTGGCTACACCTTC | CASSDRGYTF
TRBJ1-1 | NA | NA | 12 | TRBV7-9 | TGTGCCAGCAGCTTTCTCGCACAGGAAGCTTTCTTT | CASSFLAQEAFF
TRBJ1-2 | TRBD1 | NA | 13 | TRBV5-4 | TGTGCCAGCAGTCTACAGGGGGCGAGTGGCTACACCTTC | CASSLQGASGYTF
TRBJ1-4 | NA | NA | 13 | TRBV4-2 | TGTGCCAGCAGCCAAGAACGGGGAGGAAAACTGTTTTTT | CASSQERGGKLFF
TRBJ1-6 | TRBD1 | NA | 15 | TRBV11-2 | TGTGCCAGCAGCCGACAGGGTGATTACAATTCACCCCTCCACTTT | CASSRQGDYNSPLHF
TRBJ1-3 | NA | NA | 18 | TRBV7-9 | TGTGCCAGCAGCTTAGGACCTTTGTCAGGGATCTCTGGAAACACCATATATTTT | CASSLGPLSGISGNTIYF
TRBJ2-7 | NA | once | 15 | TRBV28 | TGTGCCAGCAGCCCGGGACTCCACCTTTCCTACGAGCAGTACTTC | CASSPGLHLSYEQYF
TRBJ2-3 | NA | NA | 14 | TRBV10-3 | TGTGCCATCAGTGAATCAGAACACACAGATACGCAGTATTTT | CAISESEHTDTQYF
TRBJ2-2 | NA | few | 16 | TRBV27 | TGTGCCAGCAGTTTTCCCTCTACCGACAGTACCGGGGAGCTGTTTTTT | CASSFPSTDSTGELFF
TRBJ2-5 | TRBD1 | NA | 15 | TRBV9 | TGTGCCAGCAGCGACGGGACAGGGGGTTTGGAGACCCAGTACTTC | CASSDGTGGLETQYF
TRBJ1-3 | TRBD1 | once | 15 | TRBV7-2 | TGTGCCAGCAGCTTAGGACAGGGGACATCATACACCATATATTTT | CASSLGQGTSYTIYF
TRBJ2-5 | NA | NA | 16 | TRBV5-1 | TGCGCCAGCAGCTTGGGCTCGGGATCCTTCCAAGAGACCCAGTACTTC | CASSLGSGSFQETQYF
TRBJ1-2 | NA | few | 12 | TRBV19 | TGTGCCAGTAACCCGGGACACTATGGCTACACCTTC | CASNPGHYGYTF
TRBJ1-2 | NA | NA | 15 | TRBV27 | TGTGCCAGCAGTAGTCCAGGGTCATCGGGGGGTGGCTACACCTTC | CASSSPGSSGGGYTF
TRBJ2-2 | TRBD1 | few | 15 | TRBV5-1 | TGCGCCAGCAGCTCACGGACAGGGGGCACCGGGGAGCTGTTTTTT | CASSSRTGGTGELFF
TRBJ1-5 | NA | NA | 14 | TRBV10-3 | TGTGCCATCACTAGGAAAATGGGCAATCAGCCCCAGCATTTT | CAITRKMGNQPQHF
TRBJ2-1 | TRBD2 | NA | 14 | TRBV25-1 | TGTGCCAGCAGTGAACGGGACTACAACAATGAGCAGTTCTTC | CASSERDYNNEQFF
TRBJ1-4 | TRBD1 | NA | 18 | TRBV14 | TGTGCCAGCAGCAGCCGGGACAGGGGTACTGCAACTAATGAAAAACTGTTTTTT | CASSSRDRGTATNEKLFF
TRBJ2-3 | NA | NA | 14 | TRBV27 | TGTGCCAGCAGTTTCGGGGTAGCCGTCGATACGCAGTATTTT | CASSFGVAVDTQYF
TRBJ2-3 | NA | NA | 15 | TRBV5-1 | TGCGCCAGCAGCTTGGGGGCAGGGGCCACAGATACGCAGTATTTT | CASSLGAGATDTQYF
TRBJ2-5 | NA | NA | 13 | TRBV9 | TGTGCCAGCAGCGTAAGTGGGCAAGAGACCCAGTACTTC | CASSVSGQETQYF
TRBJ1-1 | NA | few | 15 | TRBV2 | TGTGCCAGCAGTGAAGTTTTTAGGGGGGGCACTGAAGCTTTCTTT | CASSEVFRGGTEAFF
TRBJ1-2 | NA | NA | 15 | TRBV9 | TGTGCCAGCAGCGTATCCACATCCGGACTTTATGGCTACACCTTC | CASSVSTSGLYGYTF
TRBJ1-4 | NA | NA | 14 | TRBV19 | TGTGCCAGTACCAAGGCCGCAACTAATGAAAAACTGTTTTTT | CASTKAATNEKLFF
TRBJ1-6 | NA | NA | 15 | TRBV4-1 | TGCGCCAGCAGCCAAATTAACTCCTATAATTCACCCCTCCACTTT | CASSQINSYNSPLHF
TRBJ1-6 | NA | once | 14 | TRBV30 | TGTGCAGGGGACTTCGGGGCAGGTTACTCACCCCTCCACTTT | CAGDFGAGYSPLHF
TRBJ1-2 | NA | NA | 13 | TRBV7-9 | TGTGCCAGCAGCTTACTGACAGACTATGGCTACACCTTC | CASSLLTDYGYTF
TRBJ1-1 | NA | NA | 14 | TRBV9 | TGTGCCAGCAGCGCCCCTACCATGAACACTGAAGCTTTCTTT | CASSAPTMNTEAFF
TRBJ1-5 | NA | NA | 15 | TRBV7-9 | TGTGCCAGCAGCTTAGTTCGTGAGGGGAATCAGCCCCAGCATTTT | CASSLVREGNQPQHF
TRBJ1-1 | NA | NA | 13 | TRBV12-1 | TGTGCCAGCATGCTCAGGGTACACACTGAAGCTTTCTTT | CASMLRVHTEAFF
TRBJ2-1 | TRBD2 | NA | 15 | TRBV19 | TGTGCCAGTAGTATACTAGCGGGCCAAAGGGGTGAGCAGTTCTTC | CASSILAGQRGEQFF
TRBJ1-3 | TRBD1 | few | 17 | TRBV6-6 | TGTGCCAGCAGTCAGGGGACAGGGGGTTTCGGTGGAAACACCATATATTTT | CASSQGTGGFGGNTIYF
TRBJ2-6 | NA | NA | 15 | TRBV5-1 | TGCGCCAGCAGCCCGACAGTTTCTGGGGCCAACGTCCTGACTTTC | CASSPTVSGANVLTF
TRBJ1-4 | NA | few | 17 | TRBV18 | TGTGCCAGCTCACCAAGGGCCGTTACTGCAACTAATGAAAAACTGTTTTTT | CASSPRAVTATNEKLFF
TRBJ2-7 | TRBD1 | NA | 17 | TRBV18 | TGTGCCAGCTCACCACGGATTTGGAACAGGGGGCACAACGAGCAGTACTTC | CASSPRIWNRGHNEQYF
TRBJ2-7 | TRBD1 | NA | 15 | TRBV7-6 | TGTACCAGCAGCTTTGGGACAGGGAGGACCTACGAGCAGTACTTC | CTSSFGTGRTYEQYF
TRBJ2-3 | NA | NA | 13 | TRBV7-2 | TGTGCCAGCAGCTTAGACTGGGAAGATACGCAGTATTTT | CASSLDWEDTQYF
TRBJ2-4 | NA | NA | 17 | TRBV4-1 | TGCGCCAGCAGCCAAGATTGGTTGCGCCGAGCCAAAAACATTCAGTACTTC | CASSQDWLRRAKNIQYF
TRBJ1-4 | NA | NA | 17 | TRBV30 | TGTGCCTGGAGCCCCGCCGGGTCCATAGAGACGAATGAAAAACTGTTTTTT | CAWSPAGSIETNEKLFF